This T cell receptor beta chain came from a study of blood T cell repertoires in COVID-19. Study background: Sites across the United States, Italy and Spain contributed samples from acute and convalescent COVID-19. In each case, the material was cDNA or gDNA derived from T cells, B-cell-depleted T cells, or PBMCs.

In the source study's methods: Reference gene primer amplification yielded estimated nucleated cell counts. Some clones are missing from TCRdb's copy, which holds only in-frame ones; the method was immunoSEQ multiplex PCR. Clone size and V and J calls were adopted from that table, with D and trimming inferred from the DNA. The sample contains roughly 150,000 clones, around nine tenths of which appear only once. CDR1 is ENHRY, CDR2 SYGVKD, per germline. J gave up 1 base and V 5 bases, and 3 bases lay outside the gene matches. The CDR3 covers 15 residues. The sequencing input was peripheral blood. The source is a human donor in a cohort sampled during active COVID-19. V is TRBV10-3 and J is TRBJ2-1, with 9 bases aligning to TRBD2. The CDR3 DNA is TGTGCCATCAGTAAAAGCGGGAGGTCCTACAATGAGCAGTTCTTC. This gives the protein CAISKSGRSYNEQFF.